Below are 19 T cell receptor beta chains sequenced from a single sample in a study of blood T cell repertoires in COVID-19. The data were produced by immunoSEQ multiplex PCR, yet TCRdb's version contains in-frame clones alone and is incomplete. The sample has 250,000 to 350,000 clones, 75% to 95% seen once. Sample: PBMCs or T cells enriched from blood (not recorded which). The receptors here all came from a woman aged 30 to 39 who had recovered from COVID-19.

The chain combines TRBV28 with TRBJ2-7, with 9 bases matching TRBD1. The germline V gene has CDR1 MDHEN and CDR2 SYDVKM. The V segment lost 3 bases and the J segment 2 bases; nucleotides outside the gene matches: 5. CDR3 size: 15 residues. Written as DNA, the CDR3 is TGTGCCAGCAGTTTCCGACAGGGGGGAACCTACGAGCAGTACTTC. This sequence encodes CASSFRQGGTYEQYF.

The chain couples TRBV28 to TRBJ1-1; TRBD1 aligns across 7 bases. V was pared by 5 bases and J by 6 bases, with 9 bases of the junction left unmatched. This CDR3 has 14 residues. Germline CDR1 and CDR2: MDHEN and SYDVKM. The CDR3 here is CASSGGGFKAEAFF. The CDR3 DNA follows: TGTGCCAGCAGTGGAGGGGGCTTTAAGGCTGAAGCTTTCTTT.

The genes are TRBV28 and TRBJ2-4; TRBD1 aligns across 11 bases. Germline V gene lookup returns CDR1 MDHEN and CDR2 SYDVKM. The CDR3 has 15 residues. Trimming took 0 bases from V and 6 from J; bases not matched to a gene: 1. The CDR3 protein is CASSLWDRGRNIQYF. DNA of the CDR3: TGTGCCAGCAGTTTATGGGACAGGGGGCGAAACATTCAGTACTTC.

As regards this clone: The sample contains more than one DNA sequence encoding this CDR3. The chain uses TRBV7-3 and TRBJ1-1; D is perhaps TRBD1 (5 bases). Trimming pared 3 bases from V and 1 base from J, leaving 9 bases between. The germline V gene encodes CDR1 SGHTA and CDR2 FQGTGA. This CDR3 region has 14 residues. The DNA of the CDR3 is TGTGCCAGCAGCTTGGGACTGAGGAACACTGAAGCTTTCTTT. As protein: CASSLGLRNTEAFF.

This chain connects TRBV5-4 to TRBJ2-7; D may be TRBD2 (5 bases). Trimming pared 0 bases from V and 0 bases from J, leaving 10 bases between. Germline-derived CDR1 and CDR2 are SGHNT and YYREEE (reference sequence). The CDR3 has 15 residues. The DNA for the CDR3 is TGTGCCAGCAGCTTGGAGTCTAGCACCTCCTACGAGCAGTACTTC. The encoded protein is CASSLESSTSYEQYF.

V usage is TRBV7-9 and J usage is TRBJ2-2; 8 bases are a match to TRBD2. The trim removed 5 bases at V and 9 bases at J, leaving 11 bases unmatched. The CDR3 has 15 residues. Germline CDR1 and CDR2: SEHNR and FQNEAQ (reference sequence). The CDR3 loop is CASSPERELTRELFF. The CDR3 DNA reads as TGTGCCAGCAGCCCCGAGCGGGAGTTAACCCGGGAGCTGTTTTTT. Filled out from reference TRBV7-9 and TRBJ2-2, the complete variable domain reads DTGVSQNPRHKITKRGQNVTFRCDPISEHNRLYWYRQTLGQGPEFLTYFQNEAQLEKSRLLSDRFSAERPKGSFSTLEIQRTEQGDSAMYLCASSPERELTRELFFGEGSRLTVL.

This clone was detected only a few times. This chain joins TRBV6-5 and TRBJ1-2, with no clear D. Trimming took 8 bases from V and 8 from J, leaving 12 bases between them. The CDR3 loop spans 11 amino acids. Germline loops: CDR1 MNHEY, CDR2 SVGAGI. CDR3 residues: CASSGDRGYTF. The CDR3 coding sequence is TGTGCCAGCTCCGGGGATAGGGGCTACACCTTC.

V and J are TRBV6-5 and TRBJ2-3; TRBD1 aligns across 7 bases. Trimming took 8 bases from V and 4 from J; bases not matched to a gene: 6. The CDR3 length is 13 residues. CDR1 and CDR2 (germline): MNHEY, SVGAGI. For the CDR3, the DNA is TGTGCCAGCCGTCTACAGGGGCCAGATACGCAGTATTTT. Translating gives CASRLQGPDTQYF.

V gene TRBV5-4 combines with J gene TRBJ2-7, with D possibly being TRBD2 (6 bases). The CDR3 contains 13 residues. Per germline, CDR1 SGHNT and CDR2 YYREEE (reference sequence). V was clipped by 4 bases and J by 6 bases, with 14 bases between them. The CDR3 bases are TGTGCCAGCAGCCCCGGGACTCCCCGCGAGCAGTACTTC. Its translation is CASSPGTPREQYF.

Concerning this clone itself: In the same sample, other DNA sequences code for this CDR3. J is TRBJ2-7 and V is TRBV4-3, with D tentatively TRBD1 (5 bases). Germline V CDR1 and CDR2: LGHNA, YSLEER. Trimming left V 0 bases short and J 4 bases short, with 10 bases between. The CDR3 extends over 14 amino acids. The CDR3 sequence is CASSQEQGRYEQYF. As DNA, the CDR3 is TGCGCCAGCAGCCAAGAGCAGGGTCGGTACGAGCAGTACTTC.

This clone was found once. The rearrangement joins TRBV5-6 to TRBJ1-1; D possibly corresponds to TRBD1 (5 bases). Deletions cut 3 bases from V and 0 bases from J, with 6 bases between. CDR3 length equals 13 residues. Germline loops: CDR1 SGHDT, CDR2 YYEEEE. The CDR3 here is CASSSGVNTEAFF. CDR3 DNA: TGTGCCAGCAGCTCGGGGGTGAACACTGAAGCTTTCTTT.

The V gene is TRBV5-4, the J gene TRBJ2-1, with TRBD1 matching 9 bases. The CDR3 totals 14 residues. J gave up 9 bases and V 3 bases, and 7 bases lay outside the gene matches. Germline lookup yields CDR1 SGHNT and CDR2 YYREEE (reference sequence). For the CDR3, the DNA is TGTGCCAGCAGCTGGAGGGACAGGGCGGGTGAGCAGTTCTTC. Translated, it gives CASSWRDRAGEQFF.

The chain links TRBV18 to TRBJ2-7, with 8 positions matching TRBD1. V dropped 3 bases and J dropped 2; count of bases not matched to a gene: 6. Germline V CDR1 and CDR2: KGHSH, LQKENI. The CDR3 has 15 amino acids. The CDR3 bases are TGTGCCAGCTCACCCGGGACAGGTTACACCTACGAGCAGTACTTC. Translating gives CASSPGTGYTYEQYF.

The count of this clone is one. The chain recombines TRBV19 with TRBJ2-5; D call uncertain. The V end was cut by 6 bases, the J end by 5 bases, with 13 bases between. Germline assignment: CDR1 LNHDA and CDR2 SQIVND (reference sequence). The CDR3 spans 13 residues. The CDR3: CASSLKRAETQYF. In DNA form, the CDR3 reads TGTGCCAGTAGCCTAAAGCGAGCGGAGACCCAGTACTTC.

A remark on this clone: The sample carries other DNA sequences with the same CDR3. The V and J genes are TRBV30 and TRBJ1-1, with D possibly TRBD1 on 6 matching bases. CDR3 length: 14 residues. The V end lost 0 bases, the J end lost 1 base, and 9 bases lay between the germline ends. From germline, CDR1 is GTSNPN and CDR2 SVGIG (reference sequence). The CDR3 DNA sequence: TGTGCCTGGAGTGTTACAGGGAGGAACACTGAAGCTTTCTTT. Translating gives CAWSVTGRNTEAFF.

V gene TRBV7-6 combines with J gene TRBJ2-1; the D is unclear. Germline V gene sequence: CDR1 SGHVS, CDR2 FNYEAQ. The CDR3 is made up of 15 amino acids. Trimming left V 2 bases short and J 4 bases short, with 12 bases between. CDR3 amino acids: CASSLFGGQYNEQFF. The CDR3 DNA follows: TGTGCCAGCAGCTTATTTGGCGGCCAGTACAATGAGCAGTTCTTC.

The chain carries TRBV4-1 and TRBJ2-7, with 9 bases matching TRBD1. Looked up from germline, CDR1 is MGHRA and CDR2 is YSYEKL. This CDR3 region has 15 residues. V lost 3 bases to trimming and J lost 3 bases; unmatched junction nucleotides: 6. Written as DNA, the CDR3 is TGCGCCAGCAGCCAGATAGGACAGGGGAGCTACGAGCAGTACTTC. It codes for CASSQIGQGSYEQYF.

The genes are TRBV6-1 and TRBJ2-4, with D tentatively TRBD1 (6 bases). Germline CDR1 and CDR2: MNHNS and SASEGT. The germline V and J ends were trimmed by 0 bases and 2 bases, with 8 bases remaining between them. This CDR3 is built from 15 residues. The CDR3: CASSEAGATKNIQYF. The CDR3 bases are TGTGCCAGCAGTGAAGCGGGGGCGACCAAAAACATTCAGTACTTC.

J is TRBJ2-1 and V is TRBV14, with unresolved D. Trimming took off 4 bases at V and 9 bases at J, with 19 bases between the two ends. Germline loops: CDR1 SGHDN, CDR2 FVKESK. CDR3 length equals 15 residues. The CDR3 nucleotides read TGTGCCAGCAGCCTTCGCCGGCAATGGGCAGGTGAGCAGTTCTTC. Amino acids: CASSLRRQWAGEQFF.